The TCR beta chain described here comes from a study of blood T cell repertoires in COVID-19. This CDR3 spans 14 amino acids. The germline CDR1 and CDR2 sequences are MNHEY and SVGAGI. V was pared by 2 bases and J by 5 bases, with 12 bases between. TCRdb keeps only in-frame clones here, not all; method: immunoSEQ multiplex PCR. The sample consists of roughly 250,000 clones, 84% of them appearing once. This chain connects TRBV6-5 to TRBJ1-1; D gene ambiguous. Sample: peripheral blood. The sequence was obtained from a woman between 40 and 55 years old who had recovered from COVID-19. The CDR3 sequence: CASSYSDGRTEAFF. The CDR3 DNA reads as TGTGCCAGCAGTTACAGTGACGGGAGAACTGAAGCTTTCTTT.